This TCR beta chain emerged from a study of blood T cell repertoires in COVID-19 (dated by TCRdb to about 2020). For the study in its entirety: Collaborator samples came from the United States, Italy and Spain and covered acute and convalescent phases of COVID-19. The material from the prospective study consisted of cDNA or gDNA derived from T cells, B-cell-depleted T cells, or PBMCs. Subjects who had been exposed to COVID-19, were actively infected with it, or had recovered from it provided the deeply sampled blood TCRbeta repertoires that made up the dataset. The repertoires were made available in a free public database intended to serve as a resource for research on the immune response to SARS-CoV-2. The samples were drawn from two sources: the first 160 participants of the ongoing ImmuneRACE study, and over 1,000 subjects contributed by 6 global collaborators. Sample metadata almost always included a de-identified subject ID, COVID-19 status, age in years and sex. Where available, HLA class I and class II types were taken from metadata supplied by the sample provider and were not determined by assay-based typing. The paper as a whole reports these results and caveats: Clinical and demographic metadata were provided uncurated, with the amount varying by source and participant.

A remark on this clone: Its antigen specificity is not known. No per-base quality is available; no much larger clone lies one base away.

The immunoSEQ Assay, a bias-controlled multiplex PCR, was used to amplify TCRbeta CDR3 regions from genomic DNA. As for how the authors treated the data: Nucleated cell counts per sample were estimated from amplification of reference gene primers within the assay. To quantify the absolute abundance of each unique TCRbeta CDR3 rearrangement, sequence reads were collapsed and filtered. For each sample, productive Simpson clonality was calculated as the square root of Simpson's diversity index over productive rearrangements. The source is immuneACCESS, and TCRdb retained only in-frame sequences with V and J called. Part of the clones is not carried over; for the studies checked, unresolved V genes explain less than half of this, and the remainder is unexplained. V, J and clone size were drawn from that table, and D and trimming were deduced from the DNA. Within this sample are around 150,000 clones, with 76% of them counted one time only. The ten largest make up 3.7% of the sample.

The trim is 4 bases for V and 4 bases for J, with a gap of 11 bases between the germline ends. Its CDR3 holds 14 amino acids, cysteine through phenylalanine. The read is trimmed to its CDR3 DNA, 42 bases read in frame from base 1. The germline V gene specifies SGHAT as CDR1 and FQNNGV as CDR2. Each collaborating institution followed its own protocols to collect whole blood in K2EDTA tubes. For TCRbeta analysis, collaborators shipped samples as frozen whole blood, isolated PBMCs, or DNA extracted from either of those sample types. This TCR was sampled from an elderly woman with acute or convalescent COVID-19. Sequenced input: peripheral blood. The V and J genes are TRBV11-2 and TRBJ1-5; a confident D gene designation cannot be given. The sequenced DNA is TGTGCCAGCAGCTCCGGGGTACGAAATCAGCCCCAGCATTTT. Its coded protein is CASSSGVRNQPQHF.